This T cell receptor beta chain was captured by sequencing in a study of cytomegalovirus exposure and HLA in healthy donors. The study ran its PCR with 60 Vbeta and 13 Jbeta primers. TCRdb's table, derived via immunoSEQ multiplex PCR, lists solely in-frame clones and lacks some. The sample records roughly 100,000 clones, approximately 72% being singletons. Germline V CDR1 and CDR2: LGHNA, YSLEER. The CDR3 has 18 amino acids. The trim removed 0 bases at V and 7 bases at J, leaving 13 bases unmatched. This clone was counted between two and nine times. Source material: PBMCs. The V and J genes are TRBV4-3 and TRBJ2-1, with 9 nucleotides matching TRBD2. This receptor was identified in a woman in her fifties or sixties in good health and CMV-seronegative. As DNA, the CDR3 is TGCGCCAGCAGCCAAGATATGGCTCCGGGACTAGCTAGAAATGAGCAGTTCTTC. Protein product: CASSQDMAPGLARNEQFF.